The 21 T cell receptor beta chains presented below share a single source sample, sequenced in a study of blood T cell repertoires in COVID-19. Produced via immunoSEQ multiplex PCR; TCRdb's table is partial and in-frame only. Of some 240,000 clones in the sample, 80% to 90% were seen once. Material: peripheral blood. The source is a woman in her 70s with COVID-19, enrolled during active disease.

V gene TRBV9 combines with J gene TRBJ1-3; a possible D gene is TRBD1 (6 bases). V was pared by 0 bases and J by 2 bases, with 6 bases between. The germline V gene encodes CDR1 SGDLS and CDR2 YYNGEE. The CDR3 length is 14 residues. DNA of the CDR3: TGTGCCAGCAGCGTAGAGGGGGCTGGAAACACCATATATTTT. Protein sequence: CASSVEGAGNTIYF.

This chain joins TRBV18 and TRBJ2-3; D perhaps matches TRBD2 (5 bases). The germline gives CDR1 KGHSH, CDR2 LQKENI. This CDR3 has 12 amino acids. V lost 6 bases, J lost 4 bases, and 8 bases lay in between. The CDR3 region is CASSGEADTQYF. CDR3 in DNA: TGTGCCAGCTCCGGGGAAGCAGATACGCAGTATTTT. The complete variable domain, with remaining parts taken from reference TRBV18 and TRBJ2-3, reads NAGVMQNPRHLVRRRGQEARLRCSPMKGHSHVYWYRQLPEEGLKFMVYLQKENIIDESGMPKERFSAEFPKEGPSILRIQQVVRGDSAAYFCASSGEADTQYFGPGTRLTVL.

The chain carries TRBV30 and TRBJ2-7; 10 bases map to TRBD1. The CDR3 has 15 residues. The germline V gene encodes CDR1 GTSNPN and CDR2 SVGIG (reference sequence). J gave up 3 bases and V 2 bases, and 7 bases lay outside the gene matches. This CDR3 is CAWSPGGDRGYEQYF. The CDR3 nucleotides read TGTGCCTGGAGTCCCGGGGGGGACAGGGGCTACGAGCAGTACTTC.

The chain combines TRBV7-2 with TRBJ1-5; 8 bases are shared with TRBD1. The CDR3 is 15 amino acids. Germline V gene data show CDR1 as SGHTA and CDR2 as FQGNSA. J lost 7 bases, V lost 5 bases, and 10 bases had no gene match. CDR3 amino acids: CASSQEGQGRQPQHF. The DNA of the CDR3 is TGTGCCAGCAGCCAGGAAGGACAGGGAAGGCAGCCCCAGCATTTT.

This sequence joins TRBV6-2 or TRBV6-3 and TRBJ2-3; D might be TRBD2 (6 bases). V lost 6 bases and J 3 bases, leaving 13 bases between the germline ends. CDR3 length: 14 amino acids. CDR1 and CDR2 (germline): MNHEY, SVGEGT. The CDR3 here is CASSFREATDTQYF. The CDR3 region has the DNA TGTGCCAGCAGCTTCAGGGAGGCGACAGATACGCAGTATTTT.

The rearrangement uses TRBV11-3 and TRBJ1-1, with D perhaps matching TRBD1 (5 bases). Trimming removed 2 bases at V and 6 bases at J, with 10 bases between. The CDR3 covers 13 residues. CDR1 and CDR2 from the germline V gene are SGHNT and YENEEA. CDR3 coding DNA: TGTGCCAGCAGCTTATTGCGCAGGGCTGAAGCTTTCTTT. As protein: CASSLLRRAEAFF.

The rearrangement links TRBV2 to TRBJ1-4, with 10 bases lining up with TRBD1. Trimming removed 6 bases from V and 0 bases from J; junction bases left unmatched: 4. The CDR3 covers 16 residues. Germline-derived CDR1 and CDR2 are SNHLY and FYNNEI. CDR3 DNA: TGTGCCAGCAGGAGGACAGGGGGAGCAACTAATGAAAAACTGTTTTTT. Encoded protein: CASRRTGGATNEKLFF.

J is TRBJ2-1 and V is TRBV4-1; TRBD1 aligns across 10 bases. The J segment lost 9 bases and the V segment lost 3 bases, leaving 8 bases of the junction unmatched. This CDR3 region has 15 residues. Looked up from germline, CDR1 is MGHRA and CDR2 is YSYEKL. As DNA, the CDR3 is TGCGCCAGCAGCCAGACTGATCGGACAGGGGGTGAGCAGTTCTTC. Its protein is CASSQTDRTGGEQFF.

The J gene is TRBJ2-7, the V gene TRBV28; 12 bases are a match to TRBD2. CDR1 and CDR2 from the germline V gene are MDHEN and SYDVKM. This CDR3 has 15 residues. Trimming took 8 bases from V and 3 from J; bases not matched to a gene: 8. The CDR3 reads CASAKTSGRVYEQYF. The CDR3 bases are TGTGCCAGCGCCAAGACTAGCGGGAGAGTCTACGAGCAGTACTTC.

The chain carries TRBV18 and TRBJ2-7; no reliable D call. The CDR3 sequence is 12 residues long. CDR1 KGHSH and CDR2 LQKENI come from the germline V gene. The V end was cut by 3 bases, the J end by 8 bases, with 11 bases between. CDR3 nucleotide sequence: TGTGCCAGCTCACCCGGTGAGAATCAGCAGTACTTC. Translating it yields CASSPGENQQYF.

This clone was picked up one time. This rearrangement joins TRBV30 to TRBJ1-5; 8 bases fit TRBD1. This CDR3 has 15 amino acids. The V segment lost 3 bases and the J segment 0 bases; nucleotides outside the gene matches: 4. Germline assignment: CDR1 GTSNPN and CDR2 SVGIG (reference sequence). CDR3 coding DNA: TGTGCCTGGAGCAGACAGGGGATTAGCAATCAGCCCCAGCATTTT. Protein sequence: CAWSRQGISNQPQHF.

The CDR3 DNA reads TGTGCCAGCAGTGAAGTCGGGAGGGACAACACTGAAGCTTTCTTT. Amino acid sequence: CASSEVGRDNTEAFF. The chain couples TRBV6-1 to TRBJ1-1; tentative D call: TRBD1 (5 bases). The V end lost 1 base, the J end lost 2 bases, and 11 bases lay between the germline ends. CDR3 size: 15 residues. Per germline, CDR1 MNHNS and CDR2 SASEGT.

The chain carries TRBV3-1 (or the pseudogene TRBV3-2) and TRBJ1-4; weak D call: TRBD1 (6 bases). The CDR3 extends over 14 amino acids. The V and J ends lost 5 bases and 3 bases respectively, with 10 bases between them. Germline V gene data show CDR1 as LGHDT and CDR2 as YNNKEL (reference sequence). CDR3 sequence reads: CASSYSGANEKLFF. DNA for the CDR3: TGTGCCAGCAGCTATTCAGGGGCTAATGAAAAACTGTTTTTT.

The chain couples TRBV6-5 to TRBJ1-1; no definite D call. The CDR3 has 14 residues. Trimming took 6 bases from V and 4 from J, leaving 15 bases between them. Germline CDR1 MNHEY, CDR2 SVGAGI. The CDR3 protein is CASSEPVGSTEAFF. The CDR3 nucleotides are TGTGCCAGCAGCGAGCCGGTGGGGAGCACTGAAGCTTTCTTT.

The table lists this clone with a few counts. The genes are TRBV28 and TRBJ1-5; 7 nucleotides match TRBD1. Germline V gene lookup returns CDR1 MDHEN and CDR2 SYDVKM. The CDR3 length is 13 residues. V lost 10 bases, J lost 7 bases, and 10 bases stayed unmatched. CDR3 amino acids: CATGTVERQPQHF. The CDR3 nucleotides read TGTGCCACCGGGACAGTCGAACGGCAGCCCCAGCATTTT.

This clone was seen just once. J is TRBJ2-7 and V is TRBV6-5; D may be TRBD1 (5 bases). Trimming left V 4 bases short and J 4 bases short, with 11 bases between. CDR1 and CDR2 (germline): MNHEY, SVGAGI. CDR3 length: 13 residues. DNA for the CDR3: TGTGCCAGCAGTTTGGGGCGGATATACGAGCAGTACTTC. It encodes CASSLGRIYEQYF.

This rearrangement joins TRBV19 to TRBJ1-2; TRBD1 matches at 8 bases. Germline values: CDR1 LNHDA, CDR2 SQIVND (reference sequence). The CDR3 has 14 amino acids. J gave up 7 bases and V 3 bases, and 7 bases lay outside the gene matches. The CDR3 loop reads CASSMRQGAAGYTF. In nucleotides, the CDR3 is TGTGCCAGTAGTATGCGGCAGGGGGCGGCTGGCTACACCTTC.

The V call is TRBV30, the J call TRBJ1-2, with D unresolved. V was trimmed by 0 bases and J by 4 bases, leaving 6 bases between them. The CDR3 is 12 residues long. Per the germline V gene, CDR1 is GTSNPN and CDR2 is SVGIG (reference sequence). CDR3 loop: CAWSVIVYGYTF. In DNA form, the CDR3 reads TGTGCCTGGAGTGTTATAGTCTATGGCTACACCTTC.

V is TRBV5-8 and J is TRBJ1-5; possibly TRBD1 for D (6 bases). This CDR3 has 17 amino acids. The germline V gene encodes CDR1 SGHTS and CDR2 YDEGEE. V lost 2 bases to trimming and J lost 2 bases, with 17 bases between them. The CDR3 DNA follows: TGTGCCAGCAGCTTTTTCAATTCCGGGACACGCAATCAGCCCCAGCATTTT. Encoded protein: CASSFFNSGTRNQPQHF. The full variable domain, in which reference TRBV5-8 and TRBJ1-5 provide the parts outside the CDR3, is EAGVTQSPTHLIKTRGQQATLRCSPISGHTSVYWYQQALGLGLQFLLWYDEGEERNRGNFPPRFSGRQFPNYSSELNVNALELEDSALYLCASSFFNSGTRNQPQHFGDGTRLSIL.

The J gene is TRBJ1-2, the V gene TRBV24-1; 8 nucleotides line up with TRBD1. CDR3 length: 15 amino acids. V was pared by 3 bases and J by 6 bases, with 8 bases of the junction left unmatched. CDR1 is KGHDR, CDR2 SFDVKD, per germline. The CDR3 protein is CATSDRPQGEDGYTF. The CDR3 nucleotides read TGTGCCACCAGTGATCGTCCACAGGGGGAGGATGGCTACACCTTC.

This clone is a singleton in its sample. The chain recombines TRBV19 with TRBJ1-2, with D perhaps matching TRBD1 (5 bases). V lost 4 bases, J lost 7 bases, and 22 bases lay in between. This CDR3 is built from 16 residues. Germline V gene data show CDR1 as LNHDA and CDR2 as SQIVND (reference sequence). CDR3 coding DNA: TGTGCCAGTAGTACCCCCCGTGGGCAGGGAGGTTCTGGCTACACCTTC. It codes for CASSTPRGQGGSGYTF.